The sequence of this TCR beta chain was determined in a study of Ad26.COV2.S vaccination and SARS-CoV-2 variants. General study findings and limits: An underestimation of total T cell responses may have resulted from the TCR breadth and depth analyses. Higher spike-specific TCR breadth was found in vaccine recipients than in placebo recipients.

Profiling relied on immunoSEQ multiplex PCR, and the TCRdb table lists in-frame clones only, not all of them. This sample has around 420,000 clones, with around 89% found just once. As regards this clone: What it binds is not known.

Treatment: roughly 18 received Ad26.COV2.S at low or high dose, single or two shots; 5 received placebo; per-sample allocation not given. Each sample was drawn 63 days after the first injection (of vaccine or placebo). Boston supplied an adult donor aged 18-55 years. Vaccination employed an Ad26 vector expressing the Wuhan-strain SARS-CoV-2 spike. The sequenced sample was peripheral blood, obtained in a trial of Ad26.COV2.S vaccine versus placebo. The TCR originated in a person between 18 and 60 years old who received the Ad26.COV2.S COVID-19 vaccine or a placebo.

CDR3 DNA sequence: TGTGCCAGCACTGTCTTTAACTCTCCACGGGATGAGCAGTTCTTC. It translates to CASTVFNSPRDEQFF. The chain combines TRBV6-5 with TRBJ2-1; D call uncertain. CDR1 MNHEY and CDR2 SVGAGI come from the germline V gene. V shed 7 bases and J shed 8 bases, with 21 bases lying between them. CDR3 length: 15 residues.